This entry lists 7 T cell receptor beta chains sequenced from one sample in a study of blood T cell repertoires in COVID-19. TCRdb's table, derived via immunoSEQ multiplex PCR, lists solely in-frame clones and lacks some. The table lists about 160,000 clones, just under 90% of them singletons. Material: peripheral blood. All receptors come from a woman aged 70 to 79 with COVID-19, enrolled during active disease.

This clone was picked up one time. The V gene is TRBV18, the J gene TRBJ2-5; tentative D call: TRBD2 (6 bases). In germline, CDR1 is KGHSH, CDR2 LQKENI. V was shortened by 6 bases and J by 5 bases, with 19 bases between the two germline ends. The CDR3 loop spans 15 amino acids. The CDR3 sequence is CASSLSGLEGETQYF. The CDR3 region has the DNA TGTGCCAGCTCCCTCAGCGGCTTGGAGGGGGAGACCCAGTACTTC.

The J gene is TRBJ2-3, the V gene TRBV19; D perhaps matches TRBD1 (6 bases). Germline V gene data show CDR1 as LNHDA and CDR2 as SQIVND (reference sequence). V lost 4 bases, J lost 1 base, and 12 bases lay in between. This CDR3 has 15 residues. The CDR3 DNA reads TGTGCCAGTAGTAACAGGGCATCCCGCACAGATACGCAGTATTTT. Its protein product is CASSNRASRTDTQYF. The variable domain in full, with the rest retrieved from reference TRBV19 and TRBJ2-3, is DGGITQSPKYLFRKEGQNVTLSCEQNLNHDAMYWYRQDPGQGLRLIYYSQIVNDFQKGDIAEGYSVSREKKESFPLTVTSAQKNPTAFYLCASSNRASRTDTQYFGPGTRLTVL.

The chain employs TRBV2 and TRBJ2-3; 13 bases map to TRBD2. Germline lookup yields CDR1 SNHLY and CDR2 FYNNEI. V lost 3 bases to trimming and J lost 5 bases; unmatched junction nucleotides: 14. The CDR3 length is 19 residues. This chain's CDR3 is CASSEDETGTSGAGDTQYF. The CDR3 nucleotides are TGTGCCAGCAGTGAGGACGAAACCGGGACTAGCGGGGCAGGAGATACGCAGTATTTT.

CDR3 residues: CASSPTGSYGYTF. Here the CDR3 DNA reads TGTGCCAGCTCGCCGACAGGGTCCTATGGCTACACCTTC. This chain uses TRBV18 with TRBJ1-2; 7 positions match TRBD1. The germline gives CDR1 KGHSH, CDR2 LQKENI. V lost 6 bases, J lost 4 bases, and 5 bases stayed unmatched. This CDR3 is 13 amino acids long.

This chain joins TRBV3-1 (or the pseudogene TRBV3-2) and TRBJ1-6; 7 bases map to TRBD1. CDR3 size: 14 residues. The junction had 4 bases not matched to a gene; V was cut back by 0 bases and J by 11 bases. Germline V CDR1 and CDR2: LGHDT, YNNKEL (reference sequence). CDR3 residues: CASSQESRGTPLHF. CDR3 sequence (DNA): TGTGCCAGCAGCCAAGAGAGCAGGGGGACACCCCTCCACTTT.

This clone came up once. CDR3 residues: CACQTPAEKLFF. The CDR3 region has the DNA TGTGCCTGCCAGACACCGGCTGAAAAACTGTTTTTT. J is TRBJ1-4 and V is TRBV30; D is undetermined. The ends were cut back, 6 bases at V and 7 bases at J, with 12 bases in the middle. The germline gives CDR1 GTSNPN, CDR2 SVGIG (reference sequence). This CDR3 has 12 residues.

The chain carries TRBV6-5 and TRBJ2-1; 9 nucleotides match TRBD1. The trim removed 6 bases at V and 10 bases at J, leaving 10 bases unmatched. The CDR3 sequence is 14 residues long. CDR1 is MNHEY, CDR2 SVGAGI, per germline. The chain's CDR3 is CASSQLQGAGEQFF. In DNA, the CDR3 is TGTGCCAGCAGCCAGCTACAGGGGGCGGGGGAGCAGTTCTTC.